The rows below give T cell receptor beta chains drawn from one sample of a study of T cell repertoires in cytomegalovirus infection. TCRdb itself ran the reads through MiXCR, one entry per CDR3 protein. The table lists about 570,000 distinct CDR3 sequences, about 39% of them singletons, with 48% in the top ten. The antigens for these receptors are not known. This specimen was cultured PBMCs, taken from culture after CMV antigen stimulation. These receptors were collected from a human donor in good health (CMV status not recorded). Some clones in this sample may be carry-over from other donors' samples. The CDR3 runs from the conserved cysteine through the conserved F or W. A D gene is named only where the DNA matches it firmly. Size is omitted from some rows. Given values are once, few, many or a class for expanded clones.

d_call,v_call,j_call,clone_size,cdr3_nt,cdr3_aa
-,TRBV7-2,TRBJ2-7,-,TGTGCCAGCAGCTGGCGACAGTTAAGCGATACCTTCTCCTACGAGCAGTACTTC,CASSWRQLSDTFSYEQYF
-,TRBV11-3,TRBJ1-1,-,TGTGCCAGCAGCATACAGGACAACACTGAAGCTTTCTTT,CASSIQDNTEAFF
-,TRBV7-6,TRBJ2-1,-,TGTGCCAGCAGCGATCCTTTCCGGGAGCAGTTCTTC,CASSDPFREQFF
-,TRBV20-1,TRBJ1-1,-,TGCAGTGCTAGACCGGGGAACACTGAAGCTTTCTTT,CSARPGNTEAFF
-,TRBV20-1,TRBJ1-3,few,TGCAGTGCTCAAAAGCGGGGCTCTGGAAACACCATATATTTT,CSAQKRGSGNTIYF
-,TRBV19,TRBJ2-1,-,TGTGCCAGTAGAATGCGAGGGAACTCCTACAATCAGCAGTTCTTC,CASRMRGNSYNQQFF
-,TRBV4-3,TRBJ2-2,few,TGCGCCAGCAGCCAAGAAGGTAGCCTAAGCTCCGGGGAGCTGTTTTTT,CASSQEGSLSSGELFF
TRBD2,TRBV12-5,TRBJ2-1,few,TGTGCTAGTGGTTTTATCATTGGGACTACTAGCGCACTCTCGAGCTCCTACAATGAGCAGTTCTTC,CASGFIIGTTSALSSSYNEQFF
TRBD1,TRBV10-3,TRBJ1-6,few,TGTGCCATCAGTGAGTCTCAGGGGGGCAATTCACCCCTCCACTTT,CAISESQGGNSPLHF
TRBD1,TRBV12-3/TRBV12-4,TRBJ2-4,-,TGTGCCAGCAGTCCACGACAGGGTGGCATTCAGTACTTC,CASSPRQGGIQYF
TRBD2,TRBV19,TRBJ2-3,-,TGTGCCAGTAGCCCCGGCGGGGGGCGACGCACAGATACGCAGTATTTT,CASSPGGGRRTDTQYF